Below are 20 T cell receptor beta chains sequenced from a single sample in a study of blood T cell repertoires in COVID-19. Profiled with immunoSEQ multiplex PCR; TCRdb holds only in-frame clones, not every one. The repertoire holds more than 120,000 clones, with about nine tenths as singletons. Sequenced: peripheral blood. The source is a woman between 50 and 59 years old with acute or convalescent COVID-19.

The genes are TRBV6-4 and TRBJ1-1, with 9 bases fitting TRBD1. V lost 2 bases, J lost 3 bases, and 1 base stayed unmatched. There are 14 residues in the CDR3. The germline CDR1 and CDR2 sequences are MRHNA and SNTAGT. The CDR3 nucleotides are TGTGCCAGCAGTGACGGGACAGGGTACACTGAAGCTTTCTTT. Its protein product is CASSDGTGYTEAFF.

The chain links TRBV10-3 to TRBJ2-2; TRBD1 matches at 11 bases. This CDR3 is built from 17 residues. J gave up 4 bases and V 2 bases, and 6 bases lay outside the gene matches. Per the germline V gene, CDR1 is ENHRY and CDR2 is SYGVKD. The CDR3: CAISEPNGTGGTGELFF. The CDR3 DNA reads as TGTGCCATCAGTGAGCCGAACGGGACAGGGGGCACCGGGGAGCTGTTTTTT.

To note about this clone: A junction end diverges from the germline sequence, so it may reflect a read error. The genes are TRBV30 and TRBJ2-2; 8 positions agree with TRBD2. This CDR3 is built from 14 residues. In germline, CDR1 is GTSNPN, CDR2 SVGIG (reference sequence). CDR3 in amino acids: CAFQGGRNIGELFF. CDR3 nucleotide sequence: TGTGCCTTCCAGGGCGGGAGGAACATCGGGGAGCTGTTTTTT.

The V and J genes are TRBV5-1 and TRBJ1-5, with TRBD1 matching over 8 bases. CDR1 is SGHRS and CDR2 is YFSETQ in the germline V gene. With V trimmed by 1 base and J by 3 bases, 9 bases remained unmatched. The length of the CDR3 is 17 residues. The CDR3 coding sequence is TGCGCCAGCAGCTTGTGGGGCGGACAGGGTCCCAATCAGCCCCAGCATTTT. It encodes CASSLWGGQGPNQPQHF.

The gene calls are TRBV3-1 (or the pseudogene TRBV3-2) and TRBJ2-3; 7 bases agree with TRBD2. The ends lost 6 bases at V and 2 bases at J; junction bases unmatched: 11. The germline CDR1 and CDR2 sequences are LGHDT and YNNKEL (reference sequence). The CDR3 contains 16 residues. This CDR3 reads CASRSSGRSITDTQYF. The DNA for the CDR3 is TGTGCCAGCAGGAGTAGCGGGCGGTCCATCACAGATACGCAGTATTTT.

This chain links TRBV30 with TRBJ2-1, with a tentative D call TRBD1 (6 bases). V was clipped by 3 bases and J by 4 bases, with 10 bases between them. CDR1 is GTSNPN, CDR2 SVGIG, per germline (reference sequence). The CDR3 contains 13 residues. The DNA for the CDR3 is TGTGCCTGGAGGGGGGCTATTTACAATGAGCAGTTCTTC. The encoded protein is CAWRGAIYNEQFF.

The chain links TRBV9 to TRBJ1-5, with 11 bases lining up with TRBD1. V lost 3 bases, J lost 7 bases, and 6 bases stayed unmatched. The germline gives CDR1 SGDLS, CDR2 YYNGEE. This CDR3 region has 15 residues. The CDR3 loop reads CASSGGQGADQPQHF. The CDR3 DNA sequence: TGTGCCAGCAGCGGCGGACAGGGGGCTGACCAGCCCCAGCATTTT.

This clone appeared a single time. This chain joins TRBV5-6 and TRBJ2-3; no reliable D call. The CDR3 runs 16 residues. Germline loops: CDR1 SGHDT, CDR2 YYEEEE. V was shortened by 2 bases and J by 0 bases, with 13 bases between the two germline ends. The CDR3 DNA reads TGTGCCAGCAGCTTAACAGTTCTCGCTAGCACAGATACGCAGTATTTT. As protein: CASSLTVLASTDTQYF. Variable domain in full (rest from reference TRBV5-6 and TRBJ2-3): DAGVTQSPTHLIKTRGQQVTLRCSPKSGHDTVSWYQQALGQGPQFIFQYYEEEERQRGNFPDRFSGHQFPNYSSELNVNALLLGDSALYLCASSLTVLASTDTQYFGPGTRLTVL.

The chain couples TRBV7-8 to TRBJ2-3; TRBD2 matches 8 bases. The CDR3 is made up of 16 amino acids. With 5 bases clipped from V and 4 bases from J, the junction kept 11 bases outside the gene matches. CDR1 and CDR2 from the germline V gene are SGHVS and FQNEAQ. The CDR3 nucleotides are TGTGCCAGCAGCCCCTTAGCGGGGAGGGGCGCAGATACGCAGTATTTT. This codes for CASSPLAGRGADTQYF.

This chain uses TRBV7-2 with TRBJ1-3; 8 bases are shared with TRBD1. V shed 6 bases, J shed 4 bases, and the junction held 5 bases outside the gene matches. The CDR3 length is 14 residues. In germline, CDR1 is SGHTA, CDR2 FQGNSA. The CDR3 loop is CASRDRTGGNTIYF. The CDR3, as DNA: TGTGCCAGCAGAGATAGGACAGGGGGAAACACCATATATTTT.

V gene TRBV10-3 combines with J gene TRBJ2-7, with 7 positions matching TRBD2. The CDR3 contains 13 residues. The V segment lost 7 bases and the J segment 3 bases; nucleotides outside the gene matches: 6. Looked up from germline, CDR1 is ENHRY and CDR2 is SYGVKD. CDR3 amino acids: CAITQREGYEQYF. The CDR3 DNA reads as TGTGCCATCACCCAGCGGGAAGGCTACGAGCAGTACTTC.

This chain connects TRBV6-6 to TRBJ2-1; possible D gene TRBD2, 5 bases. Germline lookup yields CDR1 MNHNY and CDR2 SVGAGI (reference sequence). The CDR3 spans 13 residues. V was shortened by 5 bases and J by 4 bases, with 9 bases between the two germline ends. CDR3 region: CASSATSYNEQFF. The CDR3 DNA reads as TGTGCCAGCAGTGCTACTAGTTACAATGAGCAGTTCTTC.

The chain joins TRBV15 to TRBJ2-1; 10 bases map to TRBD2. This CDR3 has 16 residues. With V trimmed by 0 bases and J by 7 bases, 6 bases remained unmatched. From germline, CDR1 is LNHNV and CDR2 YYDKDF (reference sequence). In DNA, the CDR3 is TGTGCCACCAGCAGAGATACCGCTAGCGGGAGTAATGAGCAGTTCTTC. Translation: CATSRDTASGSNEQFF.

The rearrangement joins TRBV5-1 to TRBJ2-1; 8 nucleotides match TRBD2. V was pared by 1 base and J by 7 bases, with 10 bases of the junction left unmatched. Germline values: CDR1 SGHRS, CDR2 YFSETQ. This CDR3 comprises 16 residues. CDR3: CASSLRGSGRGNEQFF. The CDR3 DNA sequence: TGCGCCAGCAGCTTGAGGGGCAGCGGGAGAGGGAATGAGCAGTTCTTC. Full variable domain (outside the CDR3, taken from reference TRBV5-1 and TRBJ2-1): KAGVTQTPRYLIKTRGQQVTLSCSPISGHRSVSWYQQTPGQGLQFLFEYFSETQRNKGNFPGRFSGRQFSNSRSEMNVSTLELGDSALYLCASSLRGSGRGNEQFFGPGTRLTVL.

In this sample, this clone turned up once. V is TRBV7-2 and J is TRBJ1-1, with TRBD1 identical over 7 bases. Trimming cost V 5 bases and J 1 base; bases outside gene matches: 4. CDR1 is SGHTA, CDR2 FQGNSA, per germline. The CDR3 sequence is 14 residues long. The CDR3 nucleotides are TGTGCCAGCAGCCCGACAGGGAGGAACACTGAAGCTTTCTTT. Translation: CASSPTGRNTEAFF.

The chain recombines TRBV6-5 with TRBJ1-1; D call uncertain. This CDR3 has 14 residues. V was trimmed by 0 bases and J by 5 bases, leaving 10 bases between them. The germline CDR1 and CDR2 sequences are MNHEY and SVGAGI. CDR3 DNA: TGTGCCAGCAGTTACTCGATCTCCGGGACTGAAGCTTTCTTT. This sequence encodes CASSYSISGTEAFF.

The chain is built from TRBV6-1 and TRBJ2-7; weak D call: TRBD1 (5 bases). Trimming left V 2 bases short and J 6 bases short, with 20 bases between. Looked up from germline, CDR1 is MNHNS and CDR2 is SASEGT. This CDR3 comprises 16 residues. Here the CDR3 reads CASSEPSGRVSAEQYF. CDR3 in DNA: TGTGCCAGCAGTGAACCCTCCGGCAGGGTGAGCGCCGAGCAGTACTTC.

The chain joins TRBV6-4 to TRBJ1-1; 7 bases line up with TRBD1. In germline, CDR1 is MRHNA, CDR2 SNTAGT. Unmatched junction bases numbered 14, after V lost 3 bases and J lost 4 bases. This CDR3 region has 17 residues. In DNA, the CDR3 is TGTGCCAGCAGTGAAAACTGGGACAGTGACTTTGTCACTGAAGCTTTCTTT. Translated: CASSENWDSDFVTEAFF.

J is TRBJ2-1 and V is TRBV19; tentative D call: TRBD2 (6 bases). Germline V gene lookup returns CDR1 LNHDA and CDR2 SQIVND (reference sequence). V was clipped by 5 bases and J by 1 base, with 15 bases between them. This CDR3 has 16 amino acids. The CDR3 nucleotides are TGTGCCAGTAGTCTAAAGGGAGGTAGGTCCTACAATGAGCAGTTCTTC. Protein: CASSLKGGRSYNEQFF.

V is TRBV12-2 and J is TRBJ1-2; the table's TRBD1 call for D was not verified on the DNA. TRBV12-2 is deemed a pseudogene. The CDR3 length is 13 residues. The CDR3 loop is CASRRDRTYGYTF. CDR3 DNA sequence: TGTGCAAGTCGCCGGGACAGGACCTATGGCTACACCTTC.